This TCR beta chain was documented in a study of blood T cell repertoires in COVID-19. Per the germline V gene, CDR1 is SGHRS and CDR2 is YFSETQ. Losses at the gene ends were 5 bases for V and 0 bases for J; bases not matched to a gene: 7. The CDR3 contains 15 residues. The table came from immunoSEQ multiplex PCR; TCRdb's copy has only in-frame clones and leaves some out. The sample has 190,000 or so clones; approximately 80% are singletons. Self-reported history from a screening survey and questionnaire set each donor's cohort. Recovered Cohort 3 donors showed two negative PCRs, clearance, or symptom resolution.

The clonotype comes from a man aged 35 to 55 who had recovered from COVID-19. The chain joins TRBV5-1 to TRBJ2-7; TRBD1 aligns across 8 bases. Sample: PBMCs or T cells enriched from blood (not recorded which). The CDR3 nucleotides are TGCGCCAGCAGGACGGGGACAGGCTTCTCCTACGAGCAGTACTTC. This translates into CASRTGTGFSYEQYF.